The T cell receptor beta chain described here comes from a study of blood T cell repertoires in COVID-19. As for the study in general: The origin of the acute and convalescent COVID-19 samples was the United States, Italy and Spain. The cDNA or gDNA used as material had been derived from T cells, B-cell-depleted T cells, or PBMCs.

CDR1 and CDR2 from the germline V gene are MNHEY and SVGAGI. Deletions cut 7 bases from V and 1 base from J, with 10 bases between. The CDR3 covers 13 residues. The authors' processing: Cell counts per sample came from amplifying reference gene primers. Method: immunoSEQ multiplex PCR; TCRdb's copy keeps in-frame clones and lacks some. The V and J calls and clone size were taken over from that table, and D and trimming were inferred from the DNA. This table holds about 200,000 clones, around nine tenths found once. The sample comprised peripheral blood. The clonotype comes from a middle-aged woman with acute or convalescent COVID-19. The genes are TRBV6-5 and TRBJ1-1, with D hard to call. CDR3 DNA sequence: TGTGCCAGCACGCGACTCGGGAACACTGAAGCTTTCTTT. Protein product: CASTRLGNTEAFF.